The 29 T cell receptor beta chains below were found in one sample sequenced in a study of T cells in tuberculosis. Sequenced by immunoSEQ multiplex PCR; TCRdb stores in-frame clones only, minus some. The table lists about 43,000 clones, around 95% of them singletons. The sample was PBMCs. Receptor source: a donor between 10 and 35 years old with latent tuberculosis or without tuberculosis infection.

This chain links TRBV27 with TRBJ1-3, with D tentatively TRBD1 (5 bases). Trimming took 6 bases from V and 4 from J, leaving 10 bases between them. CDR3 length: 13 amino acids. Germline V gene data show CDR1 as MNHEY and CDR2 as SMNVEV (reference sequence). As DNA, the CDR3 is TGTGCCAGCAGCCTTAGACAGGGAAACACCATATATTTT. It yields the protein CASSLRQGNTIYF.

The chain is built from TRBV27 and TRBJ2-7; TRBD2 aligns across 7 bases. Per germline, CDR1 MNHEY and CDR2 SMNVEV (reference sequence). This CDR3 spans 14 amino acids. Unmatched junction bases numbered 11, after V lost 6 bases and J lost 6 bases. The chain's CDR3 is CASRRTSYISEQYF. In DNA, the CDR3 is TGTGCCAGCAGACGGACTAGTTACATCAGCGAGCAGTACTTC.

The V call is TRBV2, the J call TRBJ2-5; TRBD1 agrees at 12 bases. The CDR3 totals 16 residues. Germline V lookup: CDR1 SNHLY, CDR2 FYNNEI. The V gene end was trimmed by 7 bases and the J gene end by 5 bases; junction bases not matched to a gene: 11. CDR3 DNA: TGTGCCAGCAACCGGGACAGGGGGCTTGGTAGGGAGACCCAGTACTTC. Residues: CASNRDRGLGRETQYF.

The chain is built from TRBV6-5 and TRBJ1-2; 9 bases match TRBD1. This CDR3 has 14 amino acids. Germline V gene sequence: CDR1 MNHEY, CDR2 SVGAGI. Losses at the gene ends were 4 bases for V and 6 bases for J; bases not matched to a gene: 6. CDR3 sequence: CASSLGQGINGYTF. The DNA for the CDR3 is TGTGCCAGCAGTTTGGGACAGGGAATAAATGGCTACACCTTC.

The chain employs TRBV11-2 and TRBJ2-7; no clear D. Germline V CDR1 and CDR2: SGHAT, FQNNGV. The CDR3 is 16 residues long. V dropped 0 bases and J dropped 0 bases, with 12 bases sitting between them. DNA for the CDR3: TGTGCCAGCAGCTTAGAACTCGCAAGGAGCTCCTACGAGCAGTACTTC. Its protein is CASSLELARSSYEQYF.

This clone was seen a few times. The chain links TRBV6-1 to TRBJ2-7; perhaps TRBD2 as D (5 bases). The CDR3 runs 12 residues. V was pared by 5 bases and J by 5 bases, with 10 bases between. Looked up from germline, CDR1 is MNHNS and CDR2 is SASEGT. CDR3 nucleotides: TGTGCCAGCAGTAGGGCGGGTAACGAGCAGTACTTC. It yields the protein CASSRAGNEQYF.

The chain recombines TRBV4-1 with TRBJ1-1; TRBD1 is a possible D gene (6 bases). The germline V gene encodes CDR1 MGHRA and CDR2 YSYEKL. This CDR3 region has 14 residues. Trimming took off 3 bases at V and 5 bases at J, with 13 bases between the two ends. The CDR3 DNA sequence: TGCGCCAGCAGCCACAATACAGGGATTACTGAAGCTTTCTTT. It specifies CASSHNTGITEAFF.

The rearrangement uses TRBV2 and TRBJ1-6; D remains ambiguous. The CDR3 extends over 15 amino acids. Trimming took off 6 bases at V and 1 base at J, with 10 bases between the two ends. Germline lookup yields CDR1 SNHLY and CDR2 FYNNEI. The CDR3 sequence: CASSKEGSYNSPLHF. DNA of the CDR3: TGTGCCAGCAGCAAGGAGGGTTCCTATAATTCACCCCTCCACTTT. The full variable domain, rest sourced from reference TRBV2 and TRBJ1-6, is EPEVTQTPSHQVTQMGQEVILRCVPISNHLYFYWYRQILGQKVEFLVSFYNNEISEKSEIFDDQFSVERPDGSNFTLKIRSTKLEDSAMYFCASSKEGSYNSPLHFGNGTRLTVT.

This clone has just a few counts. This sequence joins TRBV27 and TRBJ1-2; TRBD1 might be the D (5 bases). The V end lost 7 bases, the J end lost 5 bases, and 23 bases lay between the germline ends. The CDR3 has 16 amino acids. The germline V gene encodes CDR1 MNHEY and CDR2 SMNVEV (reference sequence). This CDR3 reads CASTRDLAGPFYGYTF. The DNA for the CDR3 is TGTGCCAGCACCCGAGATCTGGCAGGGCCCTTTTATGGCTACACCTTC.

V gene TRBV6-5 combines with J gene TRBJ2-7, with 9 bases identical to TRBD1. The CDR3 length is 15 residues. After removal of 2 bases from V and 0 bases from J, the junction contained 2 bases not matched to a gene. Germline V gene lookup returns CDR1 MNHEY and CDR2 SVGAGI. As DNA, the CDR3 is TGTGCCAGCAGTTACGGACAGGGGACCTCCTACGAGCAGTACTTC. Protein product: CASSYGQGTSYEQYF.

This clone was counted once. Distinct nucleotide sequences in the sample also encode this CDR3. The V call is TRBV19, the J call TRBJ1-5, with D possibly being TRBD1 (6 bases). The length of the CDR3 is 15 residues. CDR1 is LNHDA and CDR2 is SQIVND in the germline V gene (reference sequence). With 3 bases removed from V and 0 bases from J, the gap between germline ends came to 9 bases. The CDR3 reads CASSIRGNSNQPQHF. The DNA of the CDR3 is TGTGCCAGTAGTATCAGGGGCAATAGCAATCAGCCCCAGCATTTT. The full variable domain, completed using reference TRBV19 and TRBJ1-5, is DGGITQSPKYLFRKEGQNVTLSCEQNLNHDAMYWYRQDPGQGLRLIYYSQIVNDFQKGDIAEGYSVSREKKESFPLTVTSAQKNPTAFYLCASSIRGNSNQPQHFGDGTRLSIL.

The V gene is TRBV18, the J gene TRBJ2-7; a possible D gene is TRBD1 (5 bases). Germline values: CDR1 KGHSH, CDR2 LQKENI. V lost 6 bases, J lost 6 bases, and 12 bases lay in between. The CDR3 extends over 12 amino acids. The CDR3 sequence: CASSAGQGEQYF. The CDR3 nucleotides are TGTGCCAGCTCCGCAGGGCAGGGCGAGCAGTACTTC.

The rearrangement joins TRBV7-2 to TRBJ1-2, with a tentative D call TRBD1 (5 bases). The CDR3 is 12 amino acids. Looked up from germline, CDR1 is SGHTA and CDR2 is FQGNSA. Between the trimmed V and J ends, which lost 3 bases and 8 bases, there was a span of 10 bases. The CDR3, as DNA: TGTGCCAGCAGCTTCGGGGGTAGCGGCTACACCTTC. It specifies CASSFGGSGYTF.

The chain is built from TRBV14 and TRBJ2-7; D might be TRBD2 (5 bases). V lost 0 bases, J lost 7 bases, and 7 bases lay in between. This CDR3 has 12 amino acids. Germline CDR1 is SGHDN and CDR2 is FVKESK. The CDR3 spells CASSQDTGEQYF. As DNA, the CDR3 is TGTGCCAGCAGCCAAGATACGGGAGAGCAGTACTTC. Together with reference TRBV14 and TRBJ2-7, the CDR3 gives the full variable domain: EAGVTQFPSHSVIEKGQTVTLRCDPISGHDNLYWYRRVMGKEIKFLLHFVKESKQDESGMPNNRFLAERTGGTYSTLKVQPAELEDSGVYFCASSQDTGEQYFGPGTRLTVT.

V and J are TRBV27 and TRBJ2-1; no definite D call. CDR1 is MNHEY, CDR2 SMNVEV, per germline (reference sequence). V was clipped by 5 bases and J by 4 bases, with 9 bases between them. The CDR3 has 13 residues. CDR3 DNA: TGTGCCAGCAGTCTGACTGGTTACAATGAGCAGTTCTTC. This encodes CASSLTGYNEQFF.

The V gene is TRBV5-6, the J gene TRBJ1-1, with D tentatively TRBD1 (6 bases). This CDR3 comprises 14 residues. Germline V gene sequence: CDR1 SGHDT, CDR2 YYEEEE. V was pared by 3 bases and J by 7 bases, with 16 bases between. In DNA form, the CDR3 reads TGTGCCAGCAGCTACTGGGGGGGACAAAATGAAGCTTTCTTT. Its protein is CASSYWGGQNEAFF.

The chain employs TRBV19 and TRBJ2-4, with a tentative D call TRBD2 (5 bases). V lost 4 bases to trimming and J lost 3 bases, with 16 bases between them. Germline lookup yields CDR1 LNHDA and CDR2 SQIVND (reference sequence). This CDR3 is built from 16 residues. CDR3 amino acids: CASSTPLLRVKNIQYF. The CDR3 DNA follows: TGTGCCAGTAGTACCCCCCTCCTGAGGGTCAAAAACATTCAGTACTTC.

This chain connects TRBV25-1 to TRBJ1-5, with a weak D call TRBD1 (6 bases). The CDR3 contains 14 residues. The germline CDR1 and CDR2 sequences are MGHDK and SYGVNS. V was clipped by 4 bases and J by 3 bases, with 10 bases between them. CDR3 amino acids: CASSGTADNQPQHF. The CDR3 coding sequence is TGTGCCAGCAGTGGGACAGCGGACAATCAGCCCCAGCATTTT.

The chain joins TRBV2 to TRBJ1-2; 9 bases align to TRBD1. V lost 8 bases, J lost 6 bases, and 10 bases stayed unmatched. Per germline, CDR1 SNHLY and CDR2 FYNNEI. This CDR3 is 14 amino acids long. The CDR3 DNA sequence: TGTGCCAGCTTGATGCGGGACAGGGACCATGGCTACACCTTC. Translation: CASLMRDRDHGYTF.

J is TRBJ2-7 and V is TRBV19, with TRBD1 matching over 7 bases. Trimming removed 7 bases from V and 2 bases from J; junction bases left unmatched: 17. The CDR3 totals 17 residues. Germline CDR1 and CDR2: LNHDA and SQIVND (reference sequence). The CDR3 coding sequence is TGTGCCAGTAAAGAGGGGGAGTCCGGGACAGCTACCTACGAGCAGTACTTC. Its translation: CASKEGESGTATYEQYF.

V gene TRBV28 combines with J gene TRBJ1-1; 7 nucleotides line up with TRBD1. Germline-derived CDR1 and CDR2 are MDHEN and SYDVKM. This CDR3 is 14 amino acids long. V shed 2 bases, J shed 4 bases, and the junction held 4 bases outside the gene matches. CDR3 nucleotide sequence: TGTGCCAGCAGTTTAGGGGGACAGTCCACTGAAGCTTTCTTT. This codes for CASSLGGQSTEAFF.

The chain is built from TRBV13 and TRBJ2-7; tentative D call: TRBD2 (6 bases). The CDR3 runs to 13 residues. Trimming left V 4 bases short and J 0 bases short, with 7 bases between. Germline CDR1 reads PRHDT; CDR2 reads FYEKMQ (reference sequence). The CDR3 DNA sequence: TGTGCCAGCAGCTCCGGGAGCTCCTACGAGCAGTACTTC. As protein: CASSSGSSYEQYF. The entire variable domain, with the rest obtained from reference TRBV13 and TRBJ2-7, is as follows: AAGVIQSPRHLIKEKRETATLKCYPIPRHDTVYWYQQGPGQDPQFLISFYEKMQSDKGSIPDRFSAQQFSDYHSELNMSSLELGDSALYFCASSSGSSYEQYFGPGTRLTVT.

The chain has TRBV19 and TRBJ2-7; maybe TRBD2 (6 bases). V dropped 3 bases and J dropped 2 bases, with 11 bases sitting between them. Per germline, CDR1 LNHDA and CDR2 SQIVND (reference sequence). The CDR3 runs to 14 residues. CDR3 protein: CASSIPGEAYEQYF. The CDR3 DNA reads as TGTGCCAGTAGTATCCCGGGGGAAGCCTACGAGCAGTACTTC.

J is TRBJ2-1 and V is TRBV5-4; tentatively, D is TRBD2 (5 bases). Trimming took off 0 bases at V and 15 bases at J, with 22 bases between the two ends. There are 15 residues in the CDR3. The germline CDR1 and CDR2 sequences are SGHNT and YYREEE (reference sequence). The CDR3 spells CASSLEGRAVRRGFF. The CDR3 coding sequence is TGTGCCAGCAGCTTGGAGGGCAGAGCAGTTCGCCGGGGGTTCTTC.

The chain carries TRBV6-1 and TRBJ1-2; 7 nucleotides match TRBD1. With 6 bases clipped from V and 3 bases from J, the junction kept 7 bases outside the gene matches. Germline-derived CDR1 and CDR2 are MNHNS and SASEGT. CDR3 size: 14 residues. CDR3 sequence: CASRPNTGDYGYTF. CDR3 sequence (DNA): TGTGCCAGCAGACCAAATACAGGGGACTATGGCTACACCTTC.

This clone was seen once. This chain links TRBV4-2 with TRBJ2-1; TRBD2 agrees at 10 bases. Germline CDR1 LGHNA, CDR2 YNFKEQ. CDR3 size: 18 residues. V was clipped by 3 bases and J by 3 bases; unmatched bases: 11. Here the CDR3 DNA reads TGTGCCAGCAGCCACCTCATCCCCCTAGCGGGGGACTACAATGAGCAGTTCTTC. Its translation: CASSHLIPLAGDYNEQFF.

The CDR3 DNA sequence: TGTGCCAGCAGTGAAAACACATATGGCTACACCTTC. As protein: CASSENTYGYTF. The chain combines TRBV2 with TRBJ1-2; D gene uncertain. The germline V and J ends were trimmed by 2 bases and 5 bases, with 6 bases remaining between them. The CDR3 runs to 12 residues. Germline V CDR1 and CDR2: SNHLY, FYNNEI.

The CDR3 spells CSVEHRDIRSGANVLTF. The CDR3, as DNA: TGCAGCGTTGAGCACCGGGACATTCGCTCTGGGGCCAACGTCCTGACTTTC. The rearrangement links TRBV29-1 to TRBJ2-6; maybe TRBD1 (6 bases). Trimming took 3 bases from V and 0 from J, leaving 15 bases between them. CDR1 SQVTM and CDR2 ANQGSEA come from the germline V gene. The length of the CDR3 is 17 residues.

As DNA, the CDR3 is TGTGCCAGCAGTTTTTATCCCTACAATGAGCAGTTCTTC. This encodes CASSFYPYNEQFF. The chain has TRBV27 and TRBJ2-1; D gene uncertain. Germline CDR1 MNHEY, CDR2 SMNVEV (reference sequence). V was shortened by 3 bases and J by 2 bases, with 5 bases between the two germline ends. This CDR3 is 13 amino acids long.